The TCR beta chain under discussion was sequenced for a study of blood T cell repertoires in COVID-19. Background on the study: Acute and convalescent COVID-19 samples came from the United States, Italy and Spain. PBMCs, B-cell-depleted T cells, or T cells were the source of the cDNA or gDNA that made up the material.

Per the original data handling: Researchers report that nucleated cell counts were estimated from reference gene primer amplification. Some clones are missing from TCRdb's copy, which holds only in-frame ones; the method was immunoSEQ multiplex PCR. That table supplies the V and J calls and clone size; D and trimming were determined from the DNA. The sample records fewer than 200,000 clones, 86% being singletons. Sequenced sample: peripheral blood. This clonotype originated in a man aged 45-65 years with active or convalescent COVID-19.

CDR3 protein: CASSSQTGSPKKLFF. The CDR3, as DNA: TGTGCCAGCAGTTCCCAGACAGGGAGCCCGAAAAAACTGTTTTTT. The V and J genes are TRBV6-5 and TRBJ1-4; 7 nucleotides align to TRBD1. CDR1 and CDR2 from the germline V gene are MNHEY and SVGAGI. With V trimmed by 4 bases and J by 9 bases, 11 bases remained unmatched. The CDR3 runs 15 residues.